The present T cell receptor (beta chain) was sequenced within a study of beta chain features in type 1 diabetes. General observations from the study: There was a moderate but significant shortening of TCRB CDR3s in all four CD4+ subsets of Type 1 diabetes patients.

Donors contributed one heparinised blood draw apiece, averaging roughly 0.12 L. Trimming took off 4 bases at V and 2 bases at J, with 15 bases between the two ends. The germline CDR1 and CDR2 sequences are SGHNT and YYREEE (reference sequence). This CDR3 spans 15 amino acids. Of the isolated RNA, all was reverse transcribed, and so the sequenced material was expressed TCRB transcripts. Only in-frame clones appear in the TCRdb table, and some are missing; sequencing was by immunoSEQ multiplex PCR. The table includes hundreds of thousands of clones, about 13% detected once. As concerns this clone: As yet, its antigen is unknown.

Input material: naive CD4+ T cells from blood. This rearrangement joins TRBV5-4 to TRBJ1-2, with D possibly TRBD1 on 5 matching bases. The source of this sequence is a man aged 25-40 years with type 1 diabetes. The CDR3 DNA reads as TGTGCCAGCAGCCCGGACAAGGGTAGGAACTATGGCTACACCTTC. It is translated as CASSPDKGRNYGYTF.